This T cell receptor (beta chain) was obtained from a study of shared clonotypes between healthy human individuals. Across the study: A donor's plate count was three for CD4 naive and three for CD4 memory; CD8 naive had two and CD8 memory one.

A deep-level run was used for the assay. Profiling relied on immunoSEQ multiplex PCR, and the TCRdb table lists in-frame clones only, not all of them. The data contain over 750,000 clones, about 96% of them singletons. Trimming shortened V by 6 bases and J by 6 bases, and 13 bases separated the two germline ends. Germline loops: CDR1 MNHEY, CDR2 SVGAGI. The CDR3 has 13 amino acids. Naivety among CD8 cells was defined by CD45RO negativity and positive CCR7 selection, thereby excluding terminally differentiated effector memory CD45RA+ cells. Each of the donors was a healthy adult who was HIV-negative and had not had a recent acute infection or vaccination.

This TCR came from a man younger than 40 in good health. Specimen: naive CD8+ T cells sorted from blood. This chain uses TRBV6-5 with TRBJ2-3; D not certain. CDR3 protein: CASSHSPGDTQYF. The CDR3 bases are TGTGCCAGCAGCCATTCCCCCGGGGATACGCAGTATTTT.